The 14 T cell receptor beta chains given below trace back to one sample, sequenced in a study of regulatory T cells in long-lasting Graves disease. Construction of the TCR beta libraries employed iRepertoire HTBI primers in conjunction with Arm-PCR of CDR3 regions. TCRdb redid the calling of the multiplex PCR reads with MiXCR, one entry per CDR3 protein. The sample carries a few hundred thousand distinct CDR3 sequences, around an eighth recorded once. Specified time point: newly diagnosed GD, antithyroid drugs for less than 3 months. After RNA was extracted from PBMCs, the TCR library was made from it. In addition, the sample was reused for a study of T cells in Graves' hyperthyroidism and ophthalmopathy.

Source: peripheral blood mononuclear cells (PBMCs), taken at new diagnosis, from a patient treated with antithyroid drugs. The receptor source for this set is a man aged 30 to 45 with Graves disease.

This clonotype was counted ten times or more. The chain employs TRBV11-2 and TRBJ2-1; D is uncertain. The CDR3 runs 12 residues. CDR1 and CDR2 from the germline V gene are SGHAT and FQNNGV. The germline V and J ends were trimmed by 5 bases and 8 bases, with 10 bases remaining between them. The CDR3, as DNA: TGTGCCAGCAGCCTACTACGGGATGAGCAGTTCTTC. It is translated as CASSLLRDEQFF.

This chain links TRBV13 with TRBJ1-1; the D is unclear. The CDR3 has 9 amino acids. Germline V gene lookup returns CDR1 PRHDT and CDR2 FYEKMQ (reference sequence). The V and J ends lost 5 bases and 9 bases respectively, with 4 bases between them. The CDR3 protein is CASSRQAFF. The CDR3 DNA reads TGTGCCAGCAGCCGACAAGCTTTCTTT.

The chain recombines TRBV12-3 or TRBV12-4 with TRBJ2-7, with TRBD1 matching over 8 bases. The CDR3 has 15 residues. V trimming: 2 bases; J trimming: 3 bases; junction bases outside the gene matches: 6. CDR3 bases: TGTGCCAGCAGTTTAACATGGGACAGGAACTACGAGCAGTACTTC. Protein product: CASSLTWDRNYEQYF.

In its sample, this clonotype was seen a few times. A read error may explain this, as a much larger clone is one base away. The gene calls are TRBV2 and TRBJ1-4, with TRBD1 identical over 10 bases. The CDR3 runs to 18 residues. The germline V gene encodes CDR1 SNHLY and CDR2 FYNNEI. CDR3 nucleotides: TGTGCCAGCAGTCCAGTCCCGGGACAGGGGATAACTAATGAAAAACTGGTTTTT. Protein: CASSPVPGQGITNEKLVF.

This clonotype was detected many times. This chain connects TRBV12-3 or TRBV12-4 to TRBJ2-7; no firm D call. V lost 4 bases to trimming and J lost 4 bases, with 17 bases between them. This CDR3 contains 15 residues. CDR3 sequence (DNA): TGTGCCAGCAGTTCACGGGTGGGATCGGGTTACGAGCAGTACTTC. It encodes CASSSRVGSGYEQYF.

This clonotype was seen ten or more times. V is TRBV5-6 and J is TRBJ2-7, with unresolved D. Trimming took off 4 bases at V and 4 bases at J, with 6 bases between the two ends. CDR1 and CDR2 (germline): SGHDT, YYEEEE. The CDR3 length is 11 residues. The CDR3 DNA reads TGTGCCAGCAGCCTTCAATACGAGCAGTACTTC. It encodes CASSLQYEQYF.

This clonotype appeared a few times. This CDR3 reads CATRTRTVQSYNEQFF. The CDR3 DNA is TGTGCCACTAGGACCCGGACAGTCCAATCCTACAATGAGCAGTTCTTC. The chain recombines TRBV10-3 with TRBJ2-1; D is perhaps TRBD1 (6 bases). V was clipped by 10 bases and J by 1 base, with 20 bases between them. CDR1 ENHRY and CDR2 SYGVKD come from the germline V gene. The CDR3 has 16 residues.

This clonotype was found many times. The CDR3 coding sequence is TGTGCCAGCAGCCCGGGACTCTCCTACAATGAGCAGTTCTTC. Amino acids: CASSPGLSYNEQFF. This chain joins TRBV6-1 and TRBJ2-1; D might be TRBD2 (6 bases). The V end was cut by 6 bases, the J end by 0 bases, with 9 bases between. Germline-derived CDR1 and CDR2 are MNHNS and SASEGT. The CDR3 is made up of 14 amino acids.

This clonotype was counted many times. The V gene is TRBV15, the J gene TRBJ2-2, with D unresolved. V lost 0 bases to trimming and J lost 6 bases, with 5 bases between them. The CDR3 loop spans 13 amino acids. From germline, CDR1 is LNHNV and CDR2 YYDKDF (reference sequence). CDR3 protein: CATSRDLAGELFF. CDR3 nucleotide sequence: TGTGCCACCAGCAGAGATCTTGCCGGGGAGCTGTTTTTT.

Many counts were recorded for this clonotype. The chain is built from TRBV27 and TRBJ1-6; D is undetermined. Germline V lookup: CDR1 MNHEY, CDR2 SMNVEV (reference sequence). This CDR3 has 12 residues. Between the trimmed V and J ends, which lost 1 base and 7 bases, there was a span of 2 bases. CDR3 sequence: CASSLWNSPLHF. DNA for the CDR3: TGTGCCAGCAGTTTATGGAATTCACCCCTCCACTTT.

This clonotype was seen many times. This chain links TRBV10-3 with TRBJ1-1; 12 bases map to TRBD1. Trimming cost V 2 bases and J 5 bases; bases outside gene matches: 3. CDR1 is ENHRY, CDR2 SYGVKD, per germline. The CDR3 is made up of 15 amino acids. CDR3: CAISEGTGGWTEAFF. CDR3 coding DNA: TGTGCCATCAGTGAGGGGACAGGGGGCTGGACTGAAGCTTTCTTT.

This clonotype has at least ten counts. CDR3 nucleotide sequence: TGTGCCTGGAGTACCCAGGGGAATCAGCCCCAGCATTTT. Protein product: CAWSTQGNQPQHF. The V call is TRBV30, the J call TRBJ1-5, with D perhaps matching TRBD1 (6 bases). Germline V gene lookup returns CDR1 GTSNPN and CDR2 SVGIG (reference sequence). This CDR3 spans 13 amino acids. Trimming removed 2 bases from V and 4 bases from J, with 9 bases in between.

In its sample, this clonotype was seen many times. CDR3 nucleotide sequence: TGTGCCAGTAGAACTAGCGGGAGTACCTACAATGAGCAGTTCTTC. Encoded protein: CASRTSGSTYNEQFF. This chain uses TRBV19 with TRBJ2-1; TRBD2 aligns across 11 bases. V was pared by 6 bases and J by 2 bases, with 3 bases of the junction left unmatched. CDR1 is LNHDA, CDR2 SQIVND, per germline (reference sequence). The CDR3 is made up of 15 amino acids.

This rearrangement joins TRBV6-1 to TRBJ1-2; 8 bases map to TRBD1. Germline V gene sequence: CDR1 MNHNS, CDR2 SASEGT. This CDR3 is built from 14 residues. V was pared by 5 bases and J by 5 bases, with 7 bases of the junction left unmatched. For the CDR3, the DNA is TGTGCCAGCAGTCCGACAGGGGACGAGTATGGCTACACCTTC. Translated: CASSPTGDEYGYTF.